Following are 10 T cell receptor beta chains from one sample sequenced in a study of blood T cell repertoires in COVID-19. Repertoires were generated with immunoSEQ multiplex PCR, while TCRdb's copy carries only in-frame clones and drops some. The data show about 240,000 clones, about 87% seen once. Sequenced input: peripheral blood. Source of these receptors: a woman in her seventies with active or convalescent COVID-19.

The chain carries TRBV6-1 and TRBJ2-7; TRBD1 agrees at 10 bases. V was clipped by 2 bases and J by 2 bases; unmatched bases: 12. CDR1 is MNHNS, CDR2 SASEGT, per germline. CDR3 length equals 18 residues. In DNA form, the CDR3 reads TGTGCCAGCAGTGAAAGGGGACTGGGACAGGGGAGTACCTACGAGCAGTACTTC. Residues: CASSERGLGQGSTYEQYF.

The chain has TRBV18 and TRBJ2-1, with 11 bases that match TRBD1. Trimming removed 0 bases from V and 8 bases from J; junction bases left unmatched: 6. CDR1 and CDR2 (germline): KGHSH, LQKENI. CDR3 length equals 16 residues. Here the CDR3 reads CASSPPFGQGADEQFF. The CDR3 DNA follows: TGTGCCAGCTCACCACCGTTCGGACAGGGGGCCGATGAGCAGTTCTTC.

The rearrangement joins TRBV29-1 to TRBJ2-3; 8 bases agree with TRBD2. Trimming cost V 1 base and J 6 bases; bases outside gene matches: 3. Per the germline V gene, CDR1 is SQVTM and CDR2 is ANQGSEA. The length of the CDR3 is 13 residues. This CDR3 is CSVEGLAGDTQYF. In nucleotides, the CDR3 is TGCAGCGTTGAAGGATTAGCGGGGGATACGCAGTATTTT.

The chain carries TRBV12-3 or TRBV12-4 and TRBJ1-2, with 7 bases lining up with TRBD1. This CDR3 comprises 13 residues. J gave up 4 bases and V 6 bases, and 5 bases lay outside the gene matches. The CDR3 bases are TGTGCCAGCAGGTCACAGGGGAGCTATGGCTACACCTTC. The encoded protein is CASRSQGSYGYTF.

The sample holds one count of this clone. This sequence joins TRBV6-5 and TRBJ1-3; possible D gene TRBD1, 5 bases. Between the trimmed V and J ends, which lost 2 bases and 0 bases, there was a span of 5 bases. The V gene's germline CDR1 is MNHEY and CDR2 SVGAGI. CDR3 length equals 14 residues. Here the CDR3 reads CASSYDSSGNTIYF. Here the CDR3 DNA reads TGTGCCAGCAGTTACGACAGCTCTGGAAACACCATATATTTT.

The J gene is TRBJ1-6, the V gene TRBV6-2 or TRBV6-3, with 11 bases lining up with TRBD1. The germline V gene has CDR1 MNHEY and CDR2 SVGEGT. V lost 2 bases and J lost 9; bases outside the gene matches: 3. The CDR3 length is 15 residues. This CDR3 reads CASSYVGQGGSPLHF. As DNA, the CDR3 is TGTGCCAGCAGTTACGTGGGACAGGGGGGTTCACCCCTCCACTTT.

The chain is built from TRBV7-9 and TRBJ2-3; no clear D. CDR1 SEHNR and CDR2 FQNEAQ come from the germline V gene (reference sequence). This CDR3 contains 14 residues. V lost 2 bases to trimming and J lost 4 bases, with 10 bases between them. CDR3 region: CASSLYEVSDTQYF. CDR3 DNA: TGTGCCAGCAGCTTATACGAGGTGTCAGATACGCAGTATTTT.

The CDR3 nucleotides read TGTGCCACCTCTATAAGGGGGACCTACGAGCAGTACTTC. It specifies CATSIRGTYEQYF. The chain uses TRBV15 and TRBJ2-7; weak D call: TRBD1 (6 bases). Trimming took 8 bases from V and 2 from J, leaving 13 bases between them. CDR1 is LNHNV, CDR2 YYDKDF, per germline (reference sequence). CDR3 length: 13 amino acids.

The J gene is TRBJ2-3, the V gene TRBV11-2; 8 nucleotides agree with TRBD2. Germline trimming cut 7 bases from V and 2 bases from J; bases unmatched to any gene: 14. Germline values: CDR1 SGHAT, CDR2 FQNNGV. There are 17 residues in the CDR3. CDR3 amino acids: CASILPGDSGATDTQYF. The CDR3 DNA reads TGTGCCAGCATCCTACCCGGGGATAGCGGGGCCACAGATACGCAGTATTTT.

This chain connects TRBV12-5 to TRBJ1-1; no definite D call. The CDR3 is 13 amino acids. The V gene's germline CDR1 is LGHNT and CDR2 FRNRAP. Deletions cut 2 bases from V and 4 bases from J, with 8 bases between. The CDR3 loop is CASGLNAPTEAFF. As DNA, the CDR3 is TGTGCTAGTGGTTTGAATGCGCCCACTGAAGCTTTCTTT.